This T cell receptor beta chain was profiled in a study of blood T cells in healthy people across ages. General observations from the study: Across the age range, TCR beta diversity per million T cells fell in a roughly linear way. Expanded clonotype shifts may have been confounded, as the donors had an unknown CMV status.

Primers used in a second PCR of roughly 7 to 12 cycles were a sample-barcoded 5' primer and a J-beta primer mix. Each TCR beta cDNA got a 12-nucleotide random molecular identifier. TCRdb redid the calling of the 5' RACE reads with MiXCR, one entry per CDR3 protein. Of about 600,000 distinct CDR3 sequences listed, around 50% are singletons. CDR1 is SEHNR, CDR2 FQNEAQ, per germline (reference sequence). The V and J ends lost 5 bases and 2 bases respectively, with 18 bases between them. The CDR3 runs 16 residues. Isolation yielded PBMCs, at least 6 million per sample, in every case. On this clonotype: Its cognate antigen is unknown.

The sequence derives from a man older than 75 in good health. The sequencing input was blood. V gene TRBV7-9 combines with J gene TRBJ2-5; D possibly corresponds to TRBD2 (6 bases). CDR3 coding DNA: TGTGCCAGCAGCGCACCGGGGGAATCGGTACAAGAGACCCAGTACTTC. This sequence encodes CASSAPGESVQETQYF. The full variable domain, rest sourced from reference TRBV7-9 and TRBJ2-5, is DTGVSQNPRHKITKRGQNVTFRCDPISEHNRLYWYRQTLGQGPEFLTYFQNEAQLEKSRLLSDRFSAERPKGSFSTLEIQRTEQGDSAMYLCASSAPGESVQETQYFGPGTRLLVL.